This T cell receptor (beta chain) was profiled in a study of blood T cell repertoires in COVID-19. As for the study in general: COVID-19 samples, acute and convalescent, were from the United States, Italy and Spain. PBMCs, B-cell-depleted T cells, or T cells provided the cDNA or gDNA that made up the material.

This clone was recorded a few times. V shed 5 bases and J 7 bases; nucleotides not matched to a gene: 7. Germline V lookup: CDR1 SGHDN, CDR2 FVKESK. This CDR3 spans 16 amino acids. Grouping used clinical history reported by participants in a survey and questionnaire. The method was immunoSEQ multiplex PCR; TCRdb's version includes in-frame clones alone and lacks a portion of them. The sample shows approximately 230,000 clones, 70% to 85% of them seen only once. Sample: PBMCs or T cells enriched from blood (not recorded which). The source of this sequence is a man aged 40-49 years who had recovered from COVID-19. The V and J genes are TRBV14 and TRBJ2-1, with TRBD2 matching over 14 bases. CDR3 amino acids: CASSRTSGGRRNEQFF. The CDR3 DNA sequence: TGTGCCAGCAGCAGGACTAGCGGGGGGCGGCGGAATGAGCAGTTCTTC.